The next 27 T cell receptor beta chains were all read from a single sample in a study of T cell responses to AZD1222 COVID-19 vaccine (dated by TCRdb to 2020 to 2023). The sample's time point label, decoded: baseline before first vaccination. Libraries were made using the immunoSEQ multiplex PCR assay. This immuneACCESS table, as held by TCRdb, lists in-frame sequences with V and J called but not all clones. Of the missing ones, under half trace to an unresolved V gene in checked studies; the others have no known cause. This sample has about 180,000 clones in its table, and roughly nine tenths of those were observed once. About 6.9% of the sample is in the top ten clones. This specimen was peripheral blood, taken on day 0 of AZD1222 vaccination. These receptor sequences come from an adult in good health.

This chain links TRBV5-4 with TRBJ1-5; weak D call: TRBD1 (5 bases). V was clipped by 0 bases and J by 0 bases, with 7 bases between them. Germline CDR1 SGHNT, CDR2 YYREEE (reference sequence). This CDR3 contains 15 residues. The CDR3 loop is CASSLGGLSNQPQHF. Here the CDR3 DNA reads TGTGCCAGCAGCTTGGGGGGACTTAGCAATCAGCCCCAGCATTTT.

This clone was seen only once. The chain links TRBV5-3 to TRBJ2-3, with 10 positions matching TRBD2. TRBV5-3 is reported as an ORF; its role is uncertain. The CDR3 spans 16 residues. Germline trimming cut 0 bases from V and 10 bases from J; bases unmatched to any gene: 11. In DNA, the CDR3 is TGTGCCAGAAGCTTGGCCAGCGGGGGGGAAACCCCTGCGCAGTATTTT. Its translation is CARSLASGGETPAQYF.

V usage is TRBV6-6 and J usage is TRBJ2-3; 7 positions match TRBD2. The germline V gene has CDR1 MNHNY and CDR2 SVGAGI (reference sequence). The CDR3 loop spans 20 amino acids. V shed 5 bases, J shed 1 base, and the junction held 21 bases outside the gene matches. The CDR3, as DNA: TGTGCCAGCAGTCCCCGCCCGGGGGGACGGACCCTAGCCGGCACAGATACGCAGTATTTT. It encodes CASSPRPGGRTLAGTDTQYF.

This clone was detected once. The chain employs TRBV30 and TRBJ2-7; D uncertain. V lost 1 base and J lost 0, with 4 bases in between. CDR3 size: 12 residues. CDR1 GTSNPN and CDR2 SVGIG come from the germline V gene (reference sequence). In nucleotides, the CDR3 is TGTGCCTGGAGTGCTAGCTCCTACGAGCAGTACTTC. It specifies CAWSASSYEQYF.

The chain couples TRBV3-1 (or the pseudogene TRBV3-2) to TRBJ2-7, with D hard to call. CDR1 is LGHDT, CDR2 YNNKEL, per germline (reference sequence). The CDR3 is 13 amino acids. Trimming removed 1 base at V and 4 bases at J, with 8 bases between. CDR3 residues: CASSQVWGYEQYF. The CDR3 bases are TGTGCCAGCAGCCAAGTTTGGGGTTACGAGCAGTACTTC.

This clone has only a few counts. The chain carries TRBV29-1 and TRBJ1-5; 8 bases map to TRBD1. Trimming took 4 bases from V and 4 from J; bases not matched to a gene: 6. The CDR3 contains 14 residues. Germline V gene sequence: CDR1 SQVTM, CDR2 ANQGSEA. CDR3 bases: TGCAGCGTTGCCGGGACAGGACAAAATCAGCCCCAGCATTTT. Protein product: CSVAGTGQNQPQHF.

The J gene is TRBJ2-3, the V gene TRBV9; TRBD2 agrees at 10 bases. The CDR3 spans 17 residues. Germline V CDR1 and CDR2: SGDLS, YYNGEE. J gave up 5 bases and V 4 bases, and 13 bases lay outside the gene matches. The CDR3 protein is CASSSRTSGPRRDTQYF. CDR3 sequence (DNA): TGTGCCAGCAGCTCAAGGACTAGCGGCCCTCGGAGAGATACGCAGTATTTT.

The CDR3 DNA reads as TGCGCCAGCAGCCAAGATAAGACAGGGGAAGAGACCCAGTACTTC. It specifies CASSQDKTGEETQYF. V and J are TRBV4-3 and TRBJ2-5, with 8 bases identical to TRBD1. Germline assignment: CDR1 LGHNA and CDR2 YSLEER. The CDR3 spans 15 residues. With V trimmed by 0 bases and J by 3 bases, 3 bases remained unmatched.

This CDR3 is CAISETGQSQETQYF. The DNA of the CDR3 is TGTGCCATCAGTGAGACGGGACAGAGCCAAGAGACCCAGTACTTC. The chain employs TRBV10-3 and TRBJ2-5, with 7 bases lining up with TRBD1. The V segment lost 2 bases and the J segment 1 base; nucleotides outside the gene matches: 4. The CDR3 length is 15 residues. The V gene's germline CDR1 is ENHRY and CDR2 SYGVKD.

The rearrangement uses TRBV7-9 and TRBJ1-1, with 10 nucleotides matching TRBD1. Looked up from germline, CDR1 is SEHNR and CDR2 is FQNEAQ (reference sequence). V lost 7 bases, J lost 1 base, and 9 bases stayed unmatched. CDR3 length equals 16 residues. CDR3 in DNA: TGTGCCAGCACTTTCTTCCGGGACAGGGGGAACACTGAAGCTTTCTTT. It is translated as CASTFFRDRGNTEAFF.

This clone was detected only a few times. The chain combines TRBV2 with TRBJ1-1; D ambiguous. Trimming left V 8 bases short and J 2 bases short, with 15 bases between. Germline values: CDR1 SNHLY, CDR2 FYNNEI. This CDR3 region has 14 residues. In DNA form, the CDR3 reads TGTGCCAGCTTTCGATCAATGATCAACACTGAAGCTTTCTTT. Amino acids: CASFRSMINTEAFF.

The chain joins TRBV27 to TRBJ1-5; D remains ambiguous. With 3 bases removed from V and 6 bases from J, the gap between germline ends came to 6 bases. The CDR3 length is 12 residues. Germline CDR1 MNHEY, CDR2 SMNVEV (reference sequence). CDR3 nucleotide sequence: TGTGCCAGCAGTTTTGGTGGTCAGCCCCAGCATTTT. Protein product: CASSFGGQPQHF.

J is TRBJ2-5 and V is TRBV24-1; 9 bases fit TRBD2. CDR3 length: 17 residues. The germline CDR1 and CDR2 sequences are KGHDR and SFDVKD. Germline trimming cut 0 bases from V and 4 bases from J; bases unmatched to any gene: 8. The CDR3 protein is CATSDLQFAGGRETQYF. CDR3 DNA: TGTGCCACCAGTGATTTGCAATTCGCGGGGGGGCGAGAGACCCAGTACTTC.

The chain is built from TRBV6-2 or TRBV6-3 and TRBJ1-1, with D maybe TRBD1 (5 bases). The germline V gene encodes CDR1 MNHEY and CDR2 SVGEGT. This CDR3 spans 17 amino acids. Trimming pared 5 bases from V and 1 base from J, leaving 20 bases between. In DNA form, the CDR3 reads TGTGCCAGCAGTCTGATTATGACAGCAAGTCCGAACACTGAAGCTTTCTTT. It encodes CASSLIMTASPNTEAFF.

This rearrangement joins TRBV2 to TRBJ2-7; 10 bases line up with TRBD2. This CDR3 is built from 12 residues. Germline trimming cut 6 bases from V and 9 bases from J; bases unmatched to any gene: 5. Germline V gene lookup returns CDR1 SNHLY and CDR2 FYNNEI. In nucleotides, the CDR3 is TGTGCCAGCAGCACTAGCGGGACGTTGCAGTACGTC. Translated, it gives CASSTSGTLQYV.

V gene TRBV3-1 (or the pseudogene TRBV3-2) combines with J gene TRBJ2-5; D unclear. The germline gives CDR1 LGHDT, CDR2 YNNKEL (reference sequence). The length of the CDR3 is 12 residues. V dropped 3 bases and J dropped 0 bases, with 2 bases sitting between them. CDR3 region: CASSQHQETQYF. CDR3 coding DNA: TGTGCCAGCAGCCAGCACCAAGAGACCCAGTACTTC.

This chain uses TRBV27 with TRBJ2-5; D is unclear. The ends were cut back, 6 bases at V and 5 bases at J, with 10 bases in the middle. The CDR3 sequence is 12 residues long. Germline-derived CDR1 and CDR2 are MNHEY and SMNVEV (reference sequence). The CDR3 loop is CASRHALETQYF. In nucleotides, the CDR3 is TGTGCCAGCAGACATGCTCTGGAGACCCAGTACTTC.

The rearrangement joins TRBV27 to TRBJ2-2, with D perhaps TRBD1 (6 bases). This CDR3 spans 13 amino acids. Germline CDR1 is MNHEY and CDR2 is SMNVEV (reference sequence). V lost 7 bases, J lost 6 bases, and 12 bases lay in between. CDR3: CASMGDNPGELFF. DNA of the CDR3: TGTGCCAGCATGGGGGACAACCCCGGGGAGCTGTTTTTT.

The chain uses TRBV4-1 and TRBJ1-2; 7 positions match TRBD1. V was clipped by 1 base and J by 5 bases; unmatched bases: 7. The CDR3 is made up of 15 amino acids. CDR1 and CDR2 (germline): MGHRA, YSYEKL. Here the CDR3 reads CASSQVPGTEYGYTF. The CDR3 DNA follows: TGCGCCAGCAGCCAAGTTCCAGGGACAGAATATGGCTACACCTTC.

This chain uses TRBV11-2 with TRBJ2-3; D possibly corresponds to TRBD1 (6 bases). Per germline, CDR1 SGHAT and CDR2 FQNNGV. This CDR3 contains 15 residues. V lost 5 bases and J 0 bases, leaving 12 bases between the germline ends. CDR3 region: CASSALQGSTDTQYF. CDR3 DNA: TGTGCCAGCAGCGCGCTACAGGGTAGCACAGATACGCAGTATTTT.

The chain combines TRBV6-5 with TRBJ1-6, with 8 nucleotides matching TRBD1. V lost 2 bases and J lost 7; bases outside the gene matches: 4. Germline-derived CDR1 and CDR2 are MNHEY and SVGAGI. The CDR3 sequence is 15 residues long. The CDR3 is CASSYQGQGNSPLHF. CDR3 in DNA: TGTGCCAGCAGTTACCAAGGACAGGGAAATTCACCCCTCCACTTT.

The J gene is TRBJ2-2, the V gene TRBV9; TRBD2 agrees at 12 bases. V shed 1 base, J shed 6 bases, and the junction held 1 base outside the gene matches. Germline V gives CDR1 SGDLS, CDR2 YYNGEE. The CDR3 runs 15 residues. The DNA for the CDR3 is TGTGCCAGCAGCGTACGGACTAGCGGGGCCGGGGAGCTGTTTTTT. This gives the protein CASSVRTSGAGELFF.

The J gene is TRBJ2-1, the V gene TRBV9; 9 nucleotides align to TRBD1. In germline, CDR1 is SGDLS, CDR2 YYNGEE. The CDR3 sequence is 15 residues long. With V trimmed by 0 bases and J by 8 bases, 6 bases remained unmatched. The CDR3 sequence is CASSVEGQGWDEQFF. The CDR3 DNA reads TGTGCCAGCAGCGTAGAGGGACAGGGATGGGATGAGCAGTTCTTC.

The gene calls are TRBV6-6 and TRBJ2-7; D is unresolved. The CDR3 totals 12 residues. Germline V CDR1 and CDR2: MNHNY, SVGAGI (reference sequence). The V end was cut by 5 bases, the J end by 6 bases, with 11 bases between. This chain's CDR3 is CASSLGTGEQYV. CDR3 in DNA: TGTGCCAGCAGTCTGGGTACGGGCGAGCAGTACGTC.

The rearrangement uses TRBV29-1 and TRBJ1-1; no clear D gene. Germline-derived CDR1 and CDR2 are SQVTM and ANQGSEA. The CDR3 is 13 amino acids. V lost 6 bases and J 2 bases, leaving 13 bases between the germline ends. The CDR3: CSVSLKINTEAFF. CDR3 DNA: TGCAGCGTCAGCTTGAAAATTAACACTGAAGCTTTCTTT.

This clone showed up just a few times. The chain is built from TRBV2 and TRBJ1-2; the D gene is possibly TRBD1 (5 bases). V was pared by 5 bases and J by 6 bases, with 22 bases between. Germline CDR1 is SNHLY and CDR2 is FYNNEI. CDR3 length: 16 residues. The CDR3 DNA is TGTGCCAGCAGTCAAAATGGCGGGGCCCTAAGGGATGGCTACACCTTC. It specifies CASSQNGGALRDGYTF. The full variable domain, its missing parts supplied by reference TRBV2 and TRBJ1-2, is EPEVTQTPSHQVTQMGQEVILRCVPISNHLYFYWYRQILGQKVEFLVSFYNNEISEKSEIFDDQFSVERPDGSNFTLKIRSTKLEDSAMYFCASSQNGGALRDGYTFGSGTRLTVV.

The chain couples TRBV10-2 to TRBJ1-1, with 9 bases aligning to TRBD1. Germline V gives CDR1 WSHSY, CDR2 SAAADI. V dropped 6 bases and J dropped 11; count of bases not matched to a gene: 16. CDR3 size: 15 residues. Here the CDR3 DNA reads TGCGCCAGCAGCGGAGGGACAGGGTGGTCTCGTGGGGCTTTCTTT. Residues: CASSGGTGWSRGAFF.